Listed below are T cell receptor beta chains from one sample, sequenced in a study of blood T cell repertoires in COVID-19. Sequencing used immunoSEQ multiplex PCR; TCRdb keeps in-frame clones, though not all of them. Among 250,000 or so clones listed, 86% were seen once. The sequencing sample was made of peripheral blood. The receptors were gathered from a man in his sixties with acute or convalescent COVID-19. CDR3s include the opening cysteine and the closing phenylalanine or tryptophan. A D gene is named only where the DNA matches it firmly. Not all rows give a size; the values are once, few, many and, for expanded clones, a class.

TRBV3-1/TRBV3-2	TRBJ2-7	few	TRBD2	CASSQVASGRYEQYF	TGTGCCAGCAGCCAAGTAGCTAGCGGGAGGTACGAGCAGTACTTC
TRBV29-1	TRBJ1-2	-	-	CSVESGDGVRGGYTF	TGCAGCGTTGAATCCGGCGACGGGGTTCGTGGTGGCTACACCTTC
TRBV19	TRBJ1-1	-	TRBD1	CASSGTANTEAFF	TGTGCCAGTTCCGGGACAGCGAACACTGAAGCTTTCTTT
TRBV4-3	TRBJ2-7	-	TRBD2	CASSQSSTSDYEQYF	TGCGCCAGCAGCCAATCTTCGACTAGCGACTACGAGCAGTACTTC
TRBV7-2	TRBJ2-5	-	-	CASSLVGAETQYF	TGTGCCAGCAGCTTAGTAGGGGCTGAGACCCAGTACTTC
TRBV15	TRBJ1-5	-	-	CATSRGLTAGGQPQHF	TGTGCCACCAGCAGAGGCCTGACAGCGGGGGGGCAGCCCCAGCATTTT
TRBV5-8	TRBJ2-7	-	TRBD1	CASRDRAPGHYEQYF	TGTGCCAGCAGGGACAGGGCCCCCGGCCATTACGAGCAGTACTTC
TRBV5-5	TRBJ1-1	-	-	CASSPRTDFYTEAFF	TGTGCCAGCAGCCCCCGGACAGATTTTTACACTGAAGCTTTCTTT
TRBV19	TRBJ1-4	-	-	CASSAGGAPNEKLFF	TGTGCCAGTAGTGCCGGGGGAGCCCCTAATGAAAAACTGTTTTTT
TRBV6-6	TRBJ1-5	-	TRBD1	CASKGGEDQPQHF	TGTGCCAGCAAAGGGGGCGAAGATCAGCCCCAGCATTTT
TRBV7-6	TRBJ2-3	once	TRBD2	CASSSGLAGTSTDTQYF	TGTGCCAGCAGCTCGGGACTAGCGGGGACTAGCACAGATACGCAGTATTTT
TRBV6-4	TRBJ2-1	-	-	CASSDSAGLPYNEQFF	TGTGCCAGCAGTGACTCAGCTGGGCTACCCTACAATGAGCAGTTCTTC
TRBV5-8	TRBJ1-4	-	-	CASSFSPQATNEKLFF	TGTGCCAGCAGCTTCAGTCCCCAGGCAACTAATGAAAAACTGTTTTTT
TRBV5-4	TRBJ1-3	-	TRBD1	CASSLWGQGGNTIYF	TGTGCCAGCAGCTTGTGGGGACAGGGTGGAAACACCATATATTTT
TRBV28	TRBJ1-5	-	-	CASSSTEYQPQHF	TGTGCCAGCAGTTCGACTGAATATCAGCCCCAGCATTTT
TRBV3-1/TRBV3-2	TRBJ1-3	-	-	CASSPMMTGNTIYF	TGTGCCAGCAGCCCTATGATGACTGGAAACACCATATATTTT
TRBV27	TRBJ1-1	-	TRBD1	CASSFRQGYTEAFF	TGTGCCAGCAGTTTTCGACAGGGTTACACTGAAGCTTTCTTT
TRBV5-1	TRBJ2-3	-	-	CASSLAHVTDTQYF	TGCGCCAGCAGCTTGGCCCATGTCACAGATACGCAGTATTTT
TRBV5-4	TRBJ2-7	-	-	CASTTRGSYEQYF	TGTGCCAGCACCACCAGGGGCTCCTACGAGCAGTACTTC
TRBV12-5	TRBJ2-1	-	TRBD1	CASGFPGQGFNEQFF	TGTGCTAGTGGTTTCCCGGGACAGGGGTTCAATGAGCAGTTCTTC
TRBV6-4	TRBJ2-1	-	-	CASSRGLSNEQFF	TGTGCCAGCAGCCGCGGACTTTCCAATGAGCAGTTCTTC
TRBV5-6	TRBJ1-1	once	-	CASSLVREQALNTEAFF	TGTGCCAGCAGCTTGGTACGAGAACAGGCCCTTAACACTGAAGCTTTCTTT
TRBV9	TRBJ2-5	once	TRBD2	CASSVGTGLAGATQYF	TGTGCCAGCAGCGTAGGAACCGGACTAGCGGGAGCCACCCAGTACTTC
TRBV2	TRBJ1-5	few	-	CASSERTGNQPQHF	TGTGCCAGCAGTGAACGGACAGGCAATCAGCCCCAGCATTTT
TRBV30	TRBJ2-1	-	TRBD2	CAWSGAAEGTSINEQFF	TGTGCCTGGAGTGGTGCGGCGGAGGGGACTAGCATCAATGAGCAGTTCTTC
TRBV11-2	TRBJ2-1	-	TRBD2	CASSLGAGGYNEQFF	TGTGCCAGCAGCTTAGGTGCGGGAGGCTACAATGAGCAGTTCTTC
TRBV7-2	TRBJ1-1	-	-	CASSLRLGRSTEAFF	TGTGCCAGCAGCTTACGGCTGGGGCGGTCCACTGAAGCTTTCTTT
TRBV2	TRBJ1-2	-	TRBD1	CASRPGQGYYGYTF	TGTGCCAGCAGACCGGGACAGGGATACTATGGCTACACCTTC
TRBV5-4	TRBJ2-3	-	-	CASSLPSTDTQYF	TGTGCCAGCAGCTTGCCTAGCACAGATACGCAGTATTTT
TRBV5-5	TRBJ2-2	once	TRBD2	CASSSSGRPSGELFF	TGTGCCAGCAGCTCGAGCGGGAGGCCCTCCGGGGAGCTGTTTTTT
TRBV18	TRBJ1-5	once	TRBD1	CASSPQYTGGSNQPQHF	TGTGCCAGCTCACCTCAGTACACAGGGGGGAGCAATCAGCCCCAGCATTTT
TRBV19	TRBJ1-5	-	TRBD1	CASSSRGYSNQPQHF	TGTGCCAGTAGCTCCAGGGGGTATAGCAATCAGCCCCAGCATTTT
TRBV6-2/TRBV6-3	TRBJ2-1	-	-	CASSYSLGGSSYNEQFF	TGTGCCAGCAGTTACTCGTTAGGAGGGAGCTCCTACAATGAGCAGTTCTTC
TRBV18	TRBJ2-2	-	-	CASSPRGDGGELFF	TGTGCCAGCTCACCACGGGGAGATGGCGGGGAGCTGTTTTTT
TRBV21-1	TRBJ2-3	once	-	CASSPEGTSRDTQYF	TGTGCCAGCAGCCCAGAGGGGACTAGCAGAGATACGCAGTATTTT
TRBV3-1/TRBV3-2	TRBJ2-7	-	-	CASSPGAAGNFEREQYF	TGTGCCAGCAGCCCTGGGGCCGCGGGGAATTTCGAACGCGAGCAGTACTTC
TRBV5-5	TRBJ1-1	-	-	CASSLGLTRAEAFF	TGTGCCAGCAGCCTGGGTCTAACCCGCGCTGAAGCTTTCTTT
TRBV7-2	TRBJ2-5	-	TRBD2	CASSLRLAGETQYF	TGTGCCAGCAGCTTACGGCTAGCGGGAGAGACCCAGTACTTC
TRBV9	TRBJ2-2	-	-	CASSARLFPNTGELFF	TGTGCCAGCAGCGCCCGACTATTCCCGAACACCGGGGAGCTGTTTTTT
TRBV19	TRBJ2-1	-	-	CASSFGSVSSYNEQFF	TGTGCCAGTAGTTTTGGGAGCGTGAGCTCCTACAATGAGCAGTTCTTC
TRBV6-5	TRBJ2-7	-	TRBD1	CASSYSLQGGYEQYF	TGTGCCAGCAGTTACTCCTTACAGGGGGGCTACGAGCAGTACTTC
TRBV7-3	TRBJ2-1	-	TRBD2	CASSSSGRTNNEQFF	TGTGCCAGCAGCTCTAGCGGGAGGACCAACAATGAGCAGTTCTTC
TRBV18	TRBJ2-5	-	-	CASSPSVYQETQYF	TGTGCCAGCTCACCATCCGTGTACCAAGAGACCCAGTACTTC
TRBV5-5	TRBJ2-7	-	-	CASSLLNSPYEQYF	TGTGCCAGCAGCCTTTTAAATTCCCCCTACGAGCAGTACTTC
TRBV14	TRBJ2-7	-	TRBD1	CASSRLDRGYEQYF	TGTGCCAGCAGCCGCCTCGACAGGGGGTACGAGCAGTACTTC
TRBV6-2/TRBV6-3	TRBJ2-1	-	-	CASSSGVSYNEQFF	TGTGCCAGCAGTTCGGGGGTCTCCTACAATGAGCAGTTCTTC
TRBV5-1	TRBJ1-1	-	TRBD1	CASSEPGQLNTEAFF	TGCGCCAGCAGCGAGCCGGGACAGTTGAACACTGAAGCTTTCTTT
TRBV30	TRBJ2-6	-	-	CAWSVPRASGANVLTF	TGTGCCTGGAGTGTGCCCAGGGCTTCAGGGGCCAACGTCCTGACTTTC
TRBV15	TRBJ2-5	-	TRBD2	CATSRDHERGETQYF	TGTGCCACCAGCAGAGATCATGAGCGGGGAGAGACCCAGTACTTC
TRBV27	TRBJ2-7	-	-	CASSLRSGELSYEQYF	TGTGCCAGCAGTTTAAGGTCGGGGGAACTTTCCTACGAGCAGTACTTC
TRBV9	TRBJ2-2	-	TRBD2	CASSVEASGSGNTGELFF	TGTGCCAGCAGCGTAGAGGCTAGCGGGAGCGGGAACACCGGGGAGCTGTTTTTT
TRBV6-6	TRBJ1-1	-	TRBD1	CASSQTGDEAFF	TGTGCCAGCAGCCAGACAGGGGATGAAGCTTTCTTT
TRBV5-5	TRBJ2-7	few	TRBD2	CASSNSGRALDEQYF	TGTGCCAGCAGCAATAGCGGGAGGGCCCTAGACGAGCAGTACTTC
TRBV2	TRBJ2-1	once	-	CASSKEGASYNEQFF	TGTGCCAGCTCCAAGGAGGGAGCGTCCTACAATGAGCAGTTCTTC